This TCR delta chain was sequenced during a study of gamma-delta T cells after stem cell transplantation. V lost 3 bases, J lost 0 bases, and 11 bases stayed unmatched. CDR1 is GEAIGNYY and CDR2 is EKD in the germline V gene. CDR3 length equals 18 residues. TCRdb reanalysed the RT-PCR reads via CATT. The table lists approximately 1,300 delta-chain clones, about 3.7% of them singletons. This clone counts as large. The source of this sequence is a human donor. It is not recorded whose cells these are; they may come from a transplant donor. Material for sequencing was gamma-delta T cells. The chain links TRDV2 to TRDJ1; TRDD3 aligns across 11 bases. The DNA of the CDR3 is TGTGCCTGTGACGCTGTACTGGGGGATAAAGGATACACCGATAAACTCATCTTT. Residues: CACDAVLGDKGYTDKLIF.